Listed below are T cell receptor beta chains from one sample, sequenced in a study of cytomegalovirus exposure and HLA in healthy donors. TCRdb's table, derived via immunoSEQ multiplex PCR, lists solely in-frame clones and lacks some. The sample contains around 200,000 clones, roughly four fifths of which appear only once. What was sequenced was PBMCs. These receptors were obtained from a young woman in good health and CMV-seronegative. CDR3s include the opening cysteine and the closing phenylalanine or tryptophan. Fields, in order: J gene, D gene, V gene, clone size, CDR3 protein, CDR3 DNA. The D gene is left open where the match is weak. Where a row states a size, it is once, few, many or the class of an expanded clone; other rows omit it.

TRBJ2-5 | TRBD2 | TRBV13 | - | CASSILAGGETQYF | TGTGCCAGCAGCATACTAGCGGGTGGGGAGACCCAGTACTTC
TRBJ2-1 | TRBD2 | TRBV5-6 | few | CASSAGLAGRHEQFF | TGTGCCAGCAGCGCGGGACTAGCGGGGCGGCATGAGCAGTTCTTC
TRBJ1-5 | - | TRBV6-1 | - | CASSGFRDQPQHF | TGTGCCAGCAGTGGTTTCAGGGATCAGCCCCAGCATTTT
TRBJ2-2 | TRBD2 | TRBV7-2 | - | CASSSGLVNTGELFF | TGTGCCAGCAGCTCCGGACTAGTAAACACCGGGGAGCTGTTTTTT
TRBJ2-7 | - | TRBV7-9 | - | CASSLDASYEQYF | TGTGCCAGCAGCTTAGACGCGTCCTACGAGCAGTACTTC
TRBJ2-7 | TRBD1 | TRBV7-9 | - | CASSLGQGDYEQYF | TGTGCCAGCAGCTTAGGACAGGGGGACTACGAGCAGTACTTC
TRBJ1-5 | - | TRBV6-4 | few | CASSRQSDQPQHF | TGTGCCAGCAGCCGGCAGAGCGATCAGCCCCAGCATTTT
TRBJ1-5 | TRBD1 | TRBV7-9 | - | CAISVDRVFGQPQHF | TGTGCCATCTCGGTCGACAGGGTATTTGGGCAGCCCCAGCATTTT
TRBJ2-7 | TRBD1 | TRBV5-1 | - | CASSFRTGLDEQYF | TGCGCCAGCAGCTTCCGGACAGGGTTAGACGAGCAGTACTTC
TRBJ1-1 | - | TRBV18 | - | CASSAQDSNTEAFF | TGTGCCAGCTCAGCACAGGACTCGAACACTGAAGCTTTCTTT
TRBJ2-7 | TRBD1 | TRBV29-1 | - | CSVEEWRGQGTYEQYF | TGCAGCGTTGAAGAGTGGCGAGGACAGGGTACCTACGAGCAGTACTTC
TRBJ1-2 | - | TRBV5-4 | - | CASSLPTTVFYGYTF | TGTGCCAGCAGCTTACCAACCACGGTTTTCTATGGCTACACCTTC
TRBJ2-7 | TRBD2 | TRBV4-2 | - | CASSQDWTSGTYEQYF | TGTGCCAGCAGCCAAGATTGGACTAGCGGGACCTACGAGCAGTACTTC
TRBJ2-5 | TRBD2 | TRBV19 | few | CASTKKTGLGGETQYF | TGTGCCAGTACTAAAAAAACGGGACTCGGGGGGGAGACCCAGTACTTC
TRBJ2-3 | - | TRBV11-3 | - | CASSLEGRRVTDTQYF | TGTGCCAGCAGCTTAGAGGGGAGGAGGGTCACAGATACGCAGTATTTT
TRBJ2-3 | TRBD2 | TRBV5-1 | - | CASSLDPGLAGGRPDTQYF | TGCGCCAGCAGCCTCGACCCGGGACTAGCGGGGGGGCGACCAGATACGCAGTATTTT
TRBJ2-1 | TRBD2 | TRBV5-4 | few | CASTPGLAGANEQFF | TGTGCCAGCACCCCGGGACTAGCGGGAGCCAATGAGCAGTTCTTC
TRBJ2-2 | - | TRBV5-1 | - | CASKISSGNTGELFF | TGCGCCAGCAAAATCTCGAGCGGGAACACCGGGGAGCTGTTTTTT
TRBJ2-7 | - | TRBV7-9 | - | CASSLNRGGHHEQYF | TGTGCCAGCAGCCTAAACAGGGGAGGTCACCACGAGCAGTACTTC
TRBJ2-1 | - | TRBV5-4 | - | CASRKGEEQFF | TGTGCCAGCAGGAAGGGGGAGGAGCAGTTCTTC
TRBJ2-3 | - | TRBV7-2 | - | CASTVYGGTQYF | TGTGCCAGCACCGTCTACGGGGGTACGCAGTATTTT
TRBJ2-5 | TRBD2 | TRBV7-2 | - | CASSTGWATTSGSGKTQYF | TGTGCCAGCAGCACTGGCTGGGCTACAACTAGCGGGAGTGGGAAGACCCAGTACTTC
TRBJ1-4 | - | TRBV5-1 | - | CASSLSGTNEKLFF | TGCGCCAGCAGCTTGAGCGGCACTAATGAAAAACTGTTTTTT
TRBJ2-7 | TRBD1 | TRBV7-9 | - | CASSVGTGRSYEQYF | TGTGCCAGCAGCGTGGGGACAGGACGTTCCTACGAGCAGTACTTC
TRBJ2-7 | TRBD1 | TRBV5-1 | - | CASSTSGQGGEQYF | TGCGCCAGCAGCACCTCGGGACAGGGTGGCGAGCAGTACTTC
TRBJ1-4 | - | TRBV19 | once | CASSIGRQNNEKLFF | TGTGCCAGTAGTATCGGGAGACAGAATAATGAAAAACTGTTTTTT
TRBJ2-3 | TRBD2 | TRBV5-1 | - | CASSVSGGAGDTQYF | TGCGCCAGCAGCGTTAGCGGGGGGGCGGGAGATACGCAGTATTTT
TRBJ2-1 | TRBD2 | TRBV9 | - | CASSELAGGPGEQFF | TGTGCCAGCAGCGAACTAGCGGGGGGGCCTGGTGAGCAGTTCTTC
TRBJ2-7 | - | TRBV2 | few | CARSMDSPEQYF | TGTGCCCGATCCATGGACAGTCCCGAGCAGTACTTC
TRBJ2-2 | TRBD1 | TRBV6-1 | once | CASSGGQGVWTGELFF | TGTGCCAGCAGTGGCGGACAGGGGGTATGGACCGGGGAGCTGTTTTTT
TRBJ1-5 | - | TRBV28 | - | CASSWTIGNQPQHF | TGTGCCAGCAGTTGGACAATCGGCAATCAGCCCCAGCATTTT
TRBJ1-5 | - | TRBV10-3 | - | CAISVEDNQPQHF | TGTGCCATCAGTGTGGAGGACAATCAGCCCCAGCATTTT
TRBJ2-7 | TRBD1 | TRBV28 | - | CASRISPGRGAGGNEQYF | TGTGCCAGCAGGATAAGCCCAGGCAGGGGGGCAGGGGGCAACGAGCAGTACTTC
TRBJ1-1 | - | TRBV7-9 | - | CASSFTENTEAFF | TGTGCCAGCAGCTTTACAGAGAACACTGAAGCTTTCTTT
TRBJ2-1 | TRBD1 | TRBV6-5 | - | CASSNRDRAPNEQFF | TGTGCCAGCAGTAACCGGGACAGGGCCCCCAATGAGCAGTTCTTC
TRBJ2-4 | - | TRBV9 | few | CASSGSRGNIQYF | TGTGCCAGCAGCGGGAGTCGGGGAAACATTCAGTACTTC
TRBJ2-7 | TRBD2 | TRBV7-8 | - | CASSRGTNSYEQYF | TGTGCCAGCAGCCGCGGGACTAACTCCTACGAGCAGTACTTC
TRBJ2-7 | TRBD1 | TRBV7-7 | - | CASSTGAGYEQYF | TGTGCCAGCAGTACAGGGGCAGGGTACGAGCAGTACTTC
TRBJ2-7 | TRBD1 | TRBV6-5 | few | CASSKGQGDLEQYF | TGTGCCAGCAGTAAGGGACAGGGGGATTTGGAGCAGTACTTC
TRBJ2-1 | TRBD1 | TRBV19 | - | CASSIGGQTYNEQFF | TGTGCCAGTAGTATAGGGGGACAGACTTACAATGAGCAGTTCTTC
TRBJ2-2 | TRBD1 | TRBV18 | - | CASSPRTGDTGELFF | TGTGCCAGCTCACCAAGGACAGGGGACACCGGGGAGCTGTTTTTT
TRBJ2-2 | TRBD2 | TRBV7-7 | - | CASSQAAGTGELFF | TGTGCCAGCAGCCAGGCAGCGGGGACCGGGGAGCTGTTTTTT
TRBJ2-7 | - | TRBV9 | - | CASSTQGGVYEQYF | TGTGCCAGCAGCACACAGGGTGGGGTTTACGAGCAGTACTTC
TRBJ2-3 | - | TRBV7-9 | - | CASSLVNSPEWVDTQYF | TGTGCCAGCAGCTTAGTTAACAGTCCTGAATGGGTAGATACGCAGTATTTT
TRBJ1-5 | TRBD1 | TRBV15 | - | CATGQGRNQPQHF | TGTGCCACCGGACAGGGGAGGAATCAGCCCCAGCATTTT
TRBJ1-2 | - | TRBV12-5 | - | CASGLAGNTF | TGTGCTAGTGGTTTGGCAGGGAACACCTTC
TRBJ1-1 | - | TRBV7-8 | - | CASSLEGVFNTEAFF | TGTGCCAGCAGCTTAGAGGGGGTCTTCAACACTGAAGCTTTCTTT
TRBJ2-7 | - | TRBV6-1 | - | CAINDRQGYEQYF | TGTGCCATAAACGACCGCCAGGGCTACGAGCAGTACTTC
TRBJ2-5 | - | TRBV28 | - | CASSYYGARETQYF | TGTGCCAGCAGTTATTATGGAGCCCGAGAGACCCAGTACTTC